This T cell receptor (beta chain) was obtained from a study of beta chain bispecific antibodies for T cell cancers (dated by TCRdb to the early 2020s). Turning to the overall study: Healthy donor T cells were cocultured with T cell leukemia lines and bispecific antibodies, and TRBV sequencing of the surviving cells was then used to measure how much each TRBV family was depleted. Surface TRBV12 (TRBV12-3) was expressed by Jurkat cells, and surface TRBV5-5 was expressed by HPB-ALL cells.

This clonotype showed up many times. Its antigen has not been determined. The junction does not match germline at one end; this may be a read error. The study at large found these results: Cross-reactivity of the anti-TRBV5-5 antibody with TRBV5-6 was attributed to high sequence similarity between the two genes. Every sequenced sample was a mix of normal T cells and leukemia cell line cells, and most of the targeted TRBV signal originated from the leukemia cells instead of the normal T cells.

Unique molecular identifier barcodes were built into the libraries and used for clonotype quantification. Qiagen AllPrep DNA/RNA Micro kits were used to isolate total RNA, and an Agilent TapeStation was used to check RNA quality. TCR beta libraries were built by 5' RACE: cDNA synthesis followed by two PCR steps using TCR beta constant-region gene-specific primers. TCR beta libraries were sequenced on an Illumina MiSeq platform. Per the authors' processing: MIGEC, MiXCR and VDJtools were used for read processing. The frequency of each clonotype was calculated as the fraction of all unique molecular identifiers in the sample that belonged to that clonotype. Any TRBV gene that IMGT lists as a pseudogene or open reading frame, and is therefore nonfunctional, such as TRBV1, TRBV12-1 and TRBV21, was left out. The public reads were quality trimmed at Q25 with fastp and then assembled into clones with MiXCR by TCRdb, keeping productive beta chains. Each CDR3 protein appears once, grouped with its most common genes and DNA. Clone size and V and J calls follow TCRdb, not the original study. The sample table holds tens of thousands of distinct CDR3 sequences, of which 2.6% were seen once. Over 25% of the sample is in the top ten clones.

T cells were expanded from blood mononuclear cells with anti-CD3 antibody OKT3 or CD3/CD28 Dynabeads for roughly 3 days. The expanded T cells were grown in RPMI 1640 containing approximately 10% fetal bovine serum, recombinant human IL-2 (100 IU/ml) and IL-7 (around 4.6 ng/ml). Each coculture mixed some 50,000 target cells and some 50,000 normal T cells with bispecific antibody in approximately 100 ul and was incubated at 37 degrees C for around 17 hours. Each bispecific antibody consisted of two single-chain variable fragments expressed in a single-chain diabody format with a His tag. Effector T cells were obtained from healthy human donors, and peripheral blood mononuclear cells were isolated from leukapheresis samples by Ficoll density gradient centrifugation. According to the germline V gene, CDR1 reads SNHLY and CDR2 reads FYNNEI. The CDR3 runs 15 residues from the cysteine to the phenylalanine. Only the CDR3 region is kept as DNA, spanning 45 bases read in frame from base 1.

This sequence originates from a human donor in good health. Some clones in this sample may be carry-over from other donors' samples. The chain is encoded by TRBV2 joined to TRBJ2-1, with TRBD1 matching 7 junction bases. The specimen sequenced was healthy donor T cells cultured with leukemia cells. The CDR3 region: CASREGTAAYNEQFF. The nucleotide sequence reads as follows: TGTGCCAGCAGGGAAGGGACAGCCGCTTACAATGAGCAGTTCTTC.